This entry features one T cell receptor (beta chain) sequence. This sample is part of a study of cytomegalovirus exposure and HLA in healthy donors. Use of 60 Vbeta and 13 Jbeta primers characterized the PCR. Clones were read by immunoSEQ multiplex PCR, and TCRdb kept only the in-frame ones, dropping some. This table has about 140,000 clones, 80% appearing once. The germline gives CDR1 SGHVS, CDR2 FQNEAQ. The CDR3 contains 15 residues. V was clipped by 4 bases and J by 3 bases; unmatched bases: 8. The clonotype was recovered from a male donor in good health and CMV-seropositive. Material: PBMCs. The rearrangement links TRBV7-8 to TRBJ2-7; 8 bases agree with TRBD2. The CDR3, as DNA: TGTGCCAGCAGCTCCCCTAGCGGGTCCTTCTACGAGCAGTACTTC. This gives the protein CASSSPSGSFYEQYF.